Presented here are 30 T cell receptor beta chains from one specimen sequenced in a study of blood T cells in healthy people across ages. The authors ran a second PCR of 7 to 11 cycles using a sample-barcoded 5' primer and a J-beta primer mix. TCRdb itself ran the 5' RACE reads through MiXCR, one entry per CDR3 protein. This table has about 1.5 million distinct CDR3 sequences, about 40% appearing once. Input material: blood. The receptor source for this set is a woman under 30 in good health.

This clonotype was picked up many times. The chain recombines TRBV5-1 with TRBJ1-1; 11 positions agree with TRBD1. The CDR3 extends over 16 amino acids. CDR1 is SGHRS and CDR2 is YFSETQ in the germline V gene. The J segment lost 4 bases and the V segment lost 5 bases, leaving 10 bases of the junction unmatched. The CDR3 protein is CASRAGQGAAGTEAFF. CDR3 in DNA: TGCGCCAGCAGAGCCGGACAGGGGGCGGCGGGCACTGAAGCTTTCTTT.

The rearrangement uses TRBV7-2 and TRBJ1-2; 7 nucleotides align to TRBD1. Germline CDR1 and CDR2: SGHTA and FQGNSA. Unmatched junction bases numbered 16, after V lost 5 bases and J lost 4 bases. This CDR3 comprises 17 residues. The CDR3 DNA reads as TGTGCCAGCAGCCCACCTCTGGGACAGACTCGTTTCTATGGCTACACCTTC. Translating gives CASSPPLGQTRFYGYTF.

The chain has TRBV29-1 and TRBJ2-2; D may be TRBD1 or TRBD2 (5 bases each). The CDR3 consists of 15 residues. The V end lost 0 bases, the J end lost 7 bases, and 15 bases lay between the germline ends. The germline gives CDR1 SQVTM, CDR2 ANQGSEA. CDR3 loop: CSVEDGGITGGELFF. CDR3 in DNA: TGCAGCGTTGAAGATGGGGGTATCACCGGCGGGGAGCTGTTTTTT.

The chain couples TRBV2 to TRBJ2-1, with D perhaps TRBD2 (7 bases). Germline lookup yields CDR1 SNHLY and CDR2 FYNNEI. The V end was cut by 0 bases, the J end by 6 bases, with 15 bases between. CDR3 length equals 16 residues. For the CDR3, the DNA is TGTGCCAGCAGTGAAGCGGGGGGGCTCTTTCGCAATGAGCAGTTCTTC. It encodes CASSEAGGLFRNEQFF. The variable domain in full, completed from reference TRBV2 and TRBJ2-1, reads EPEVTQTPSHQVTQMGQEVILRCVPISNHLYFYWYRQILGQKVEFLVSFYNNEISEKSEIFDDQFSVERPDGSNFTLKIRSTKLEDSAMYFCASSEAGGLFRNEQFFGPGTRLTVL.

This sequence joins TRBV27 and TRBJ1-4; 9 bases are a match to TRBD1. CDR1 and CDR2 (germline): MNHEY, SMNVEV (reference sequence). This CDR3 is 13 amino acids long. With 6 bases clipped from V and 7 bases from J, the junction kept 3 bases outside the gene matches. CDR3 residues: CASRGQGFEKLFF. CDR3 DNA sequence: TGTGCCAGCAGGGGACAGGGTTTTGAAAAACTGTTTTTT.

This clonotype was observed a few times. The CDR3 sequence: CSASWGGNTEAFF. CDR3 sequence (DNA): TGCAGTGCTAGTTGGGGGGGTAACACTGAAGCTTTCTTT. The chain links TRBV20-1 to TRBJ1-1, with D perhaps matching TRBD1 (5 bases). This CDR3 has 13 residues. Germline CDR1 reads DFQATT; CDR2 reads SNEGSKA (reference sequence). Deletions cut 3 bases from V and 2 bases from J, with 10 bases between.

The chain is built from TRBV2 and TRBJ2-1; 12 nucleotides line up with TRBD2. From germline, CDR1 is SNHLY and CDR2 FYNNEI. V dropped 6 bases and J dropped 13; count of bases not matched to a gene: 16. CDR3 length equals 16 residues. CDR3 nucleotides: TGTGCCAGCAGGAGGACTAGCGGGGACGTCGGGCAGACCCAGTTCTTC. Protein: CASRRTSGDVGQTQFF.

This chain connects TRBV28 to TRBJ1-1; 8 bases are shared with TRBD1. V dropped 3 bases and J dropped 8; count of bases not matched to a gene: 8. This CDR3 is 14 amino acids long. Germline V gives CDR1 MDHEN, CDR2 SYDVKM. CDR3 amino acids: CASSLPGGRREAFF. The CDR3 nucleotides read TGTGCCAGCAGTTTGCCAGGGGGCAGGCGAGAAGCTTTCTTT.

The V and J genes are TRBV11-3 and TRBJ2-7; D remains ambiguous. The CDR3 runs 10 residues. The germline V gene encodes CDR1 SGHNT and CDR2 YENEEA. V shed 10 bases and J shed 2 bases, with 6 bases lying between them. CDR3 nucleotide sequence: TGTGCCAACCGCCCCTACGAGCAGTACTTC. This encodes CANRPYEQYF.

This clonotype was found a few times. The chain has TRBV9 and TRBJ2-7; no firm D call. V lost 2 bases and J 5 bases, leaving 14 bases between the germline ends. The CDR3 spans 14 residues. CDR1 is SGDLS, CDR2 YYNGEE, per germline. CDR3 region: CASSVGEPGDEQYF. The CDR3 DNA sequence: TGTGCCAGCAGCGTTGGCGAGCCTGGGGACGAGCAGTACTTC.

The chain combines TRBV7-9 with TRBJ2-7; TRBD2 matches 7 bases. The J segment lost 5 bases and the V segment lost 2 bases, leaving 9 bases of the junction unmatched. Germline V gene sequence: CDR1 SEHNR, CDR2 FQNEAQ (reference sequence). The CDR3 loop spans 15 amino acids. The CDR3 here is CASSLNGFGGNEQYF. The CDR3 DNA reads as TGTGCCAGCAGCTTAAATGGGTTCGGGGGGAACGAGCAGTACTTC.

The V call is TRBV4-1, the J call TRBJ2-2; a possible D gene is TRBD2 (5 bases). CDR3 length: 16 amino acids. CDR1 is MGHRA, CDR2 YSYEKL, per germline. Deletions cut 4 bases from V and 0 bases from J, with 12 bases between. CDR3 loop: CASSPRRAPNTGELFF. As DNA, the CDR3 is TGCGCCAGCAGCCCAAGGCGGGCACCGAACACCGGGGAGCTGTTTTTT.

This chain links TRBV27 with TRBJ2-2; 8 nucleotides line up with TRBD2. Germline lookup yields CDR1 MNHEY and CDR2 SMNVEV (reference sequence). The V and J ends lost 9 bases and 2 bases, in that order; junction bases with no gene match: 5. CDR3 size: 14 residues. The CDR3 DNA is TGTGCCAGTCGCGGGGGGTTCAACACCGGGGAGCTGTTTTTT. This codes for CASRGGFNTGELFF.

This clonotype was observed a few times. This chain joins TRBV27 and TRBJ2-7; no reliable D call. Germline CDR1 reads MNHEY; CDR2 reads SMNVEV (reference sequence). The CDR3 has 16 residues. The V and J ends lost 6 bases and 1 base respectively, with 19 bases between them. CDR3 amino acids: CASSWTLESLSYEQYF. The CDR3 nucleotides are TGTGCCAGCAGCTGGACCCTCGAGAGCCTATCCTACGAGCAGTACTTC.

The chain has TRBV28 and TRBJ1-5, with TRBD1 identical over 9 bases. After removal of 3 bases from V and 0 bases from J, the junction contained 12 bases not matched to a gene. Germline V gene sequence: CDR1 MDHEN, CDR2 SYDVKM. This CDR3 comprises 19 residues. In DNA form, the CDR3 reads TGTGCCAGCAGTTTCATAGTCGTGGGACAGGGCTATAGCAATCAGCCCCAGCATTTT. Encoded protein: CASSFIVVGQGYSNQPQHF.

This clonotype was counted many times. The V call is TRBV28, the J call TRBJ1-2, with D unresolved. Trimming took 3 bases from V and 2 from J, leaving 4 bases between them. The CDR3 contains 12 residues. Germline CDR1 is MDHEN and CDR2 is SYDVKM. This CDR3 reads CASSLLNYGYTF. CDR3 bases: TGTGCCAGCAGTTTGCTGAACTATGGCTACACCTTC.

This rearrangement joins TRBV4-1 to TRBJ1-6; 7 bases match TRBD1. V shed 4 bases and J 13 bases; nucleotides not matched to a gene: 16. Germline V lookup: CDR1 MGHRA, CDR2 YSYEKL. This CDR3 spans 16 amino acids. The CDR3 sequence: CASSREPGQPTGPLHF. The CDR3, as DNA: TGCGCCAGCAGCCGAGAACCGGGACAGCCAACGGGCCCCCTCCACTTT.

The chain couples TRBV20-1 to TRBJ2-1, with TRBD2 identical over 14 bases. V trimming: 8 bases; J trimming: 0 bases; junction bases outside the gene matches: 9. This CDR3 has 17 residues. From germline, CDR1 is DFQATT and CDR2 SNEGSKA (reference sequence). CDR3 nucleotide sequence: TGCAGTACTTTCCGGACTAGCGGGGGGCCCTCCTACAATGAGCAGTTCTTC. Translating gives CSTFRTSGGPSYNEQFF.

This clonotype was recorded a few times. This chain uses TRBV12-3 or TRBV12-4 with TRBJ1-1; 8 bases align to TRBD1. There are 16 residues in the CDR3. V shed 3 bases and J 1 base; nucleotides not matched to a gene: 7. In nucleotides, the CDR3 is TGTGCCAGCAGTTTGCTGGCAGGGGGCCCGAACACTGAAGCTTTCTTT. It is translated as CASSLLAGGPNTEAFF.

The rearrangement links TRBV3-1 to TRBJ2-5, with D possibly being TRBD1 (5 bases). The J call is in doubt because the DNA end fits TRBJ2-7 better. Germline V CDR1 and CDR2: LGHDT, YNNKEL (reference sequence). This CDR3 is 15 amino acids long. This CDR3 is CASSHGQGGWYEQYF. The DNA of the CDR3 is TGTGCCAGCAGCCACGGTCAGGGTGGGTGGTACGAGCAGTACTTC.

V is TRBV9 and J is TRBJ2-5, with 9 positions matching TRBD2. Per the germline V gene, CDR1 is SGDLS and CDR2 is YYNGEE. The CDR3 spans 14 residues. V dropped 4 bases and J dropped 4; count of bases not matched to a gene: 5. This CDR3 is CASSSSGEVETQYF. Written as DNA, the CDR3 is TGTGCCAGCAGCTCTAGCGGGGAGGTAGAGACCCAGTACTTC.

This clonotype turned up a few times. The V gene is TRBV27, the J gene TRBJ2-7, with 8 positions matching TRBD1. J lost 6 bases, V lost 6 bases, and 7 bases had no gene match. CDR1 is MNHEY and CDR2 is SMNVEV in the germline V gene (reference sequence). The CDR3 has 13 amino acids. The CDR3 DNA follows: TGTGCCAGCAGGACAGGGGTAAGAGGCGAGCAGTACTTC. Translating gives CASRTGVRGEQYF.

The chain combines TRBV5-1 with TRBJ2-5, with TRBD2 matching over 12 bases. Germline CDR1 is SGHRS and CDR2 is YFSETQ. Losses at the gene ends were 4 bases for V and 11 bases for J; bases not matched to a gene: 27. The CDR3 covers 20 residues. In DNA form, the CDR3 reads TGCGCCAGCAGCGCCCGGGCTAGCGGGAGGGTGGAAGGTAATGGTAATGAGCAGTACTTC. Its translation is CASSARASGRVEGNGNEQYF.

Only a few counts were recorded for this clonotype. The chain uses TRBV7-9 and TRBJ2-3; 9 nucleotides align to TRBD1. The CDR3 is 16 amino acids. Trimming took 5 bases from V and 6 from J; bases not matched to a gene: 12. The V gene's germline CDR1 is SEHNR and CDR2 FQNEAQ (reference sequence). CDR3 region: CASSRDRGGFTDTQYF. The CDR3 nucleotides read TGTGCCAGCAGCCGCGACAGGGGGGGATTCACTGATACGCAGTATTTT.

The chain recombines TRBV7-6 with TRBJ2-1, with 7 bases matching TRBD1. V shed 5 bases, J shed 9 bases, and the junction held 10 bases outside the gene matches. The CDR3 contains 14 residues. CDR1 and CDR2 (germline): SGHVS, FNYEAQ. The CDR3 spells CASSVISGGIEQFF. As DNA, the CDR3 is TGTGCCAGCAGCGTAATTTCAGGGGGTATTGAGCAGTTCTTC.

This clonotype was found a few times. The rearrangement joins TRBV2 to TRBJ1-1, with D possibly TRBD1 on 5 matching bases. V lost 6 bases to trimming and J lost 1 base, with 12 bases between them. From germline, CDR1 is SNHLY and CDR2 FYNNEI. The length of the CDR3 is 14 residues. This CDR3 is CASRGVQGNTEAFF. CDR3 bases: TGTGCCAGCAGAGGGGTTCAGGGGAACACTGAAGCTTTCTTT.

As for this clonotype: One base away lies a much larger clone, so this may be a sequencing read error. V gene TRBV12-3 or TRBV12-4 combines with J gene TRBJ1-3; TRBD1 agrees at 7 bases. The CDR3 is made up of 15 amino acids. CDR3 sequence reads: CVSSQTGSSGNTIYF. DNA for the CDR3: TGTGTCAGCAGTCAGACAGGGAGCTCTGGAAACACCATATATTTT.

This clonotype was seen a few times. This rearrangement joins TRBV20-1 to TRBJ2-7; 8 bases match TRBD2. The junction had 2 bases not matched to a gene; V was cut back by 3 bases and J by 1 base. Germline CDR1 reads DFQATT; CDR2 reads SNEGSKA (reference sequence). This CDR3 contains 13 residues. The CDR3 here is CSARKRGSYEQYF. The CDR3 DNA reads TGCAGTGCTAGGAAGCGGGGGTCCTACGAGCAGTACTTC.

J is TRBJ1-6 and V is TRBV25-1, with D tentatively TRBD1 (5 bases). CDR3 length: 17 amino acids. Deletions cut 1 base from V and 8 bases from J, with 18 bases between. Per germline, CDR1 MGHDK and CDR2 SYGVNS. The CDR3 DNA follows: TGTGCCAGCAGTGAATCTCCTGGGGCAGGGTTATATTCACCCCTCCACTTT. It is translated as CASSESPGAGLYSPLHF.

CDR3 bases: TGTGCCAGCAGACCTTGGGACAGGGGTACTGAAGCTTTCTTT. This encodes CASRPWDRGTEAFF. This rearrangement joins TRBV12-3 or TRBV12-4 to TRBJ1-1; 10 bases fit TRBD1. CDR3 length: 14 amino acids. Losses at the gene ends were 6 bases for V and 5 bases for J; bases not matched to a gene: 6.